Included here is one TCR beta chain sequence, with context. This entry comes from a study of blood T cell repertoires in COVID-19. The CDR3 consists of 19 residues. Trimming removed 2 bases from V and 6 bases from J, with 29 bases in between. Germline CDR1 and CDR2: SGHRS and YFSETQ. Under the authors' procedure: Amplification from reference gene primers served as the basis for estimated nucleated cell counts. Data came from immunoSEQ multiplex PCR; TCRdb stores just in-frame clones and leaves some out. V and J calls and clone size are those listed in that table; D and trimming were worked out from the DNA. The sample carries fewer than 450,000 clones, roughly 86% recorded once. Self-reported history from a screening survey and questionnaire set each donor's cohort.

This sequence originates from a woman aged 40 to 50 with acute COVID-19. This sequence joins TRBV5-1 and TRBJ1-2; D unresolved. The specimen sequenced was PBMCs or T cells enriched from blood (not recorded which). CDR3 nucleotide sequence: TGCGCCAGCAGCTTACTATCGGGTCTGCAAACCCCGGTTGGCGATGGCTACACCTTC. Protein sequence: CASSLLSGLQTPVGDGYTF. Filled out from reference TRBV5-1 and TRBJ1-2, the complete variable domain reads KAGVTQTPRYLIKTRGQQVTLSCSPISGHRSVSWYQQTPGQGLQFLFEYFSETQRNKGNFPGRFSGRQFSNSRSEMNVSTLELGDSALYLCASSLLSGLQTPVGDGYTFGSGTRLTVV.